This paragraph covers one TCR beta chain sequence. Its target antigen remains unknown. Per-nucleotide qualities are absent, and no much larger clonotype sits a single base away. The sample contains more than one DNA sequence encoding this CDR3. This record belongs to a study of control samples from healthy donors and cancer patients (dated by TCRdb to about 2020). Deletion took 1 base off V and 4 bases off J, with a span of 2 bases between the germline ends. Based on the germline V gene (reference sequence), the CDR1 and CDR2 sequences are LGHDT and YNNKEL. From the cysteine through the phenylalanine, the CDR3 covers 11 amino acids. Only the CDR3 DNA stays, 33 bases, in frame from base 1. The protocol used for the library was the immunoSEQ multiplex PCR assay. This is the immuneACCESS table as TCRdb keeps it, with only in-frame sequences that have V and J called. A part of the clones is gone; compared with another copy, unresolved V genes explain less than half, and the rest is unexplained. For this sample there are more than 150,000 clones; 93% appear just once. Together, the top ten hold over 2% of the sample.

The TCR comes from a man in his forties or fifties in good health. The specimen was blood. The rearranged segments are TRBV3-1 (or the pseudogene TRBV3-2) and TRBJ2-7, with an unclear D gene assignment. The CDR3 loop reads CASSQGYEQYF. At the DNA level, the sequence is TGTGCCAGCAGCCAAGGGTACGAGCAGTACTTC.